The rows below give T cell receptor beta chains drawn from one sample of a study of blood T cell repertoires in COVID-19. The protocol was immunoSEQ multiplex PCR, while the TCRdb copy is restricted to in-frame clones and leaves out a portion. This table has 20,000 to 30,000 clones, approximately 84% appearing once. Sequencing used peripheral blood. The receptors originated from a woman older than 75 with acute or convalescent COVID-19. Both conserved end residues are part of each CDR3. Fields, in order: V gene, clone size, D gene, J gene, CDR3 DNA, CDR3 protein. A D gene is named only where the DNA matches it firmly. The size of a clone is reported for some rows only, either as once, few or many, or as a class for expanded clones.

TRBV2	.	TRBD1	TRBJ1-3	TGTGCCAGTAAGACAGGGTCTGGAAACACCATATATTTT	CASKTGSGNTIYF
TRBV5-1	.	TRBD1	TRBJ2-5	TGCGCCAGCAGCATACTGGGACAGCAAGAGACCCAGTACTTC	CASSILGQQETQYF
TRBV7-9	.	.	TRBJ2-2	TGTGCCAGCAGCTCCCCTCCCGGGGAGCTGTTTTTT	CASSSPPGELFF
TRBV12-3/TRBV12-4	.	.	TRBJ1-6	TGTGCCAGCAGGACCGGGATCCTTTCACCCCTCCACTTT	CASRTGILSPLHF
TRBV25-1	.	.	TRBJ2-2	TGTGCCAGCAGTAACACGTTAGGGACTCTGAACACCGGGGAGCTGTTTTTT	CASSNTLGTLNTGELFF
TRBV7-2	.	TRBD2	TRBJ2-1	TGTGCCAGCAGCCGGGGACTAGCGGGGTACAATGAGCAGTTCTTC	CASSRGLAGYNEQFF
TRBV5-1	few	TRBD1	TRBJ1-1	TGCGCCAGCAGCCCCGGGACAGTACGGATTATGAACACTGAAGCTTTCTTT	CASSPGTVRIMNTEAFF
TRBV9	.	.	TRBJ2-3	TGTGCCAGCAGCGTAAGGGGAAGCACAGATACGCAGTATTTT	CASSVRGSTDTQYF
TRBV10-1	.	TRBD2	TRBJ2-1	TGCGCCAGCAGTGAATCGAGGGGGACTAGCGGCTACAATGAGCAGTTCTTC	CASSESRGTSGYNEQFF
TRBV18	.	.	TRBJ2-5	TGTGCCAGCTCTCCAGGGCAATCCCAAGAGACCCAGTACTTC	CASSPGQSQETQYF
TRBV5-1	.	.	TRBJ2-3	TGCGCCAGCAGCTTCATGGGGGCGGGCACAGATACGCAGTATTTT	CASSFMGAGTDTQYF
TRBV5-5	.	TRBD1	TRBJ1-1	TGTGCCAGCCAGTACCGGGACAGGGGGCTGGCCACTGAAGCTTTCTTT	CASQYRDRGLATEAFF
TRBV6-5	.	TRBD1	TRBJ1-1	TGTGCCAGCATAGGGACAGGGGTGTCACCGGCTTTCTTT	CASIGTGVSPAFF
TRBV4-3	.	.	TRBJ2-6	TGCGCCAGCAGCCAAGTCGGGGGAGGTACCTTTCTTATCTCTGGGGCCAACGTCCTGACTTTC	CASSQVGGGTFLISGANVLTF
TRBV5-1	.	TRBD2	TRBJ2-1	TGCGCCAGCAGCCTAACTAGCGGGAGGGCCGAGGATGAGCAGTTCTTC	CASSLTSGRAEDEQFF
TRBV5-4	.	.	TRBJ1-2	TGTGCCAGCAGCTTCAGGACCCGGGGTGGTTATGGCTACACCTTC	CASSFRTRGGYGYTF
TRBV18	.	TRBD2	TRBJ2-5	TGTGCCAGCTCACCAACCCGGGGGGGGACAGAGACCCAGTACTTC	CASSPTRGGTETQYF
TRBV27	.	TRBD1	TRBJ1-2	TGTGCCAGCAGTTTTACCTTCCAATTGGACAGGGACGGCTACACCTTC	CASSFTFQLDRDGYTF
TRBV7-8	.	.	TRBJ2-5	TGTGCCAGCACCCCCCAATTAGTAGAGACCCAGTACTTC	CASTPQLVETQYF
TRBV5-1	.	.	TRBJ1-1	TGCGCCAGCAGCCCGGCGGCTGGAAGGCAGAACACTGAAGCTTTCTTT	CASSPAAGRQNTEAFF
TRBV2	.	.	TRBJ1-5	TGTGCCAGCACCCTTCTATATAATCAGCCCCAGCATTTT	CASTLLYNQPQHF
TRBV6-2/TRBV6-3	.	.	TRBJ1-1	TGTGCCAGCAGTATGGGCAACGGGAACACTATTGAAGCTTTCTTT	CASSMGNGNTIEAFF
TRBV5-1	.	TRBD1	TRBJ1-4	TGCGCCAGCAGCGCAGGACAGGGGGCAGGTGAAAAACTGTTTTTT	CASSAGQGAGEKLFF
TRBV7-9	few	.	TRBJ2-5	TGTGCCAGCAGTACGCAGGGGCGGCAAGAGACCCAGTACTTC	CASSTQGRQETQYF
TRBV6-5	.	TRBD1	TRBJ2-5	TGTGCCAGCAGCCGGGACAGCTACCAAGAGACCCAGTACTTC	CASSRDSYQETQYF
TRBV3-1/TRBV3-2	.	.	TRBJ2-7	TGTGCCAGCAGCCAAGATCTATGGAGGGGGCAGTACGAGCAGTACTTC	CASSQDLWRGQYEQYF
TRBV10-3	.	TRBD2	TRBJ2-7	TGTGCCATCAGCGTGGGACTAGCGGGGAGATCCTACGAGCAGTACTTC	CAISVGLAGRSYEQYF
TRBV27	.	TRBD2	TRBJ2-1	TGTGCCAGCAGTCCGGGACTAGCGGGGGAGAATGAGCAGTTCTTC	CASSPGLAGENEQFF
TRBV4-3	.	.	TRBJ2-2	TGCGCCAGCAGCCAAGACCCTTCTAGCTACACCGGGGAGCTGTTTTTT	CASSQDPSSYTGELFF
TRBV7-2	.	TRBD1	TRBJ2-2	TGTGCCAGCAGCTTAGAGGGACAGGGGTTCGGGGAGCTGTTTTTT	CASSLEGQGFGELFF
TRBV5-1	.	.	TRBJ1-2	TGCGCCAGCAGCCCAATTACAGGGAGCGGCTACACCTTC	CASSPITGSGYTF
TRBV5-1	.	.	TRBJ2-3	TGCGCCAGCAGCTTTAGTGGCGGGACCACAGATACGCAGTATTTT	CASSFSGGTTDTQYF
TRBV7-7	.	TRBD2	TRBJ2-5	TGTGCCAGCGCGGAAGGGCGGGAGGGCCTCGGGACCCAGTACTTC	CASAEGREGLGTQYF
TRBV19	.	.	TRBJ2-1	TGTGCCACCTCTCGGGGGAAACACTACAATGAGCAGTTCTTC	CATSRGKHYNEQFF
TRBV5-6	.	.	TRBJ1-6	TGTGCCAGCAGCTTGGAGCCGAGCTCACCCCTCCACTTT	CASSLEPSSPLHF
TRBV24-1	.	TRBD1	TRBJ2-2	TGTGCCACCAGTGGGACAGGGCCGACAGGGGGCCGGGACGGGGAGCTGTTTTTT	CATSGTGPTGGRDGELFF
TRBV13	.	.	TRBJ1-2	TGTGCCAGCAGCTCAGTAATAAGGGGGGGCAGAAGCTATGGCTACACCTTC	CASSSVIRGGRSYGYTF
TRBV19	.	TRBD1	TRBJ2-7	TGTGCCAGTAGTATAGGAGCAGGGGGAAACTACGAGCAGTACTTC	CASSIGAGGNYEQYF
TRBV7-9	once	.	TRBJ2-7	TGTGCCAGCAGCTTAGGTCGGGTCTTCGAGCAGTACTTC	CASSLGRVFEQYF
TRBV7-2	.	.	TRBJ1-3	TGTGCCAGCAGCCTTGGGCCCTACGCGAGTGGAAACACCATATATTTT	CASSLGPYASGNTIYF
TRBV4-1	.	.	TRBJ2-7	TGCGCCAGCAGCCAAGGGGTCGTCCAGGGCCGGGAGCAGTACTTC	CASSQGVVQGREQYF